Given below is one T cell receptor (beta chain) in context. The antigen is unknown. Here immunoSEQ multiplex PCR was the method, and the copy in TCRdb shows in-frame clones only, minus some. Of approximately 31,000 clones listed, around 80% were seen once; the top ten hold 20% to 25%. This specimen belongs to a study of OX40 agonist ivuxolimab in advanced cancers. Study-level findings and limits: Partial responders dosed at 0.1-3.0 mg/kg displayed clonal expansion ranking among the lowest.

CDR1 is LNHDA, CDR2 SQIVND, per germline (reference sequence). The junction had 4 bases not matched to a gene; V was cut back by 4 bases and J by 4 bases. The CDR3 consists of 16 residues. This chain uses TRBV19 with TRBJ1-6; TRBD1 aligns across 10 bases. This clonotype was obtained from an adult with an advanced solid tumor such as melanoma, head and neck, liver or kidney cancer. The specimen was CD4+ or CD8+ T cells sorted from blood, collected in a trial of the OX40 agonist ivuxolimab. The CDR3 DNA sequence: TGTGCCAGTAGTACGGGACAGGGGCAATATAATTCACCCCTCCACTTT. It codes for CASSTGQGQYNSPLHF.